This is a list of T cell receptor beta chains from one sample in a study of blood T cell repertoires in COVID-19. Data came from immunoSEQ multiplex PCR; TCRdb stores just in-frame clones and leaves some out. The sample lists 100,000 to 150,000 clones, about 94% occurring once. Sequences were obtained from peripheral blood. These receptors originate from a man aged 50-60 years with COVID-19, enrolled during active disease. CDR3s include the opening cysteine and the closing phenylalanine or tryptophan. Fields, in order: J gene, V gene, D gene, CDR3 protein, CDR3 DNA. D genes are given only for firm matches.

j_gene: TRBJ1-5; v_gene: TRBV19; d_gene: .; CDR3aa: CASSADPQGSGQPQHF; CDR3nt: TGTGCCAGTAGTGCGGACCCACAGGGCTCAGGTCAGCCCCAGCATTTT
j_gene: TRBJ2-4; v_gene: TRBV3-1/TRBV3-2; d_gene: TRBD2; CDR3aa: CASSPNSGSGAKNIQYF; CDR3nt: TGTGCCAGCAGCCCAAATAGCGGGAGCGGTGCCAAAAACATTCAGTACTTC
j_gene: TRBJ2-7; v_gene: TRBV18; d_gene: TRBD1; CDR3aa: CASSSGQGVYEQYF; CDR3nt: TGTGCCAGCTCATCCGGACAGGGGGTTTACGAGCAGTACTTC
j_gene: TRBJ2-1; v_gene: TRBV5-1; d_gene: .; CDR3aa: CASSPPGANNEQFF; CDR3nt: TGCGCCAGCAGCCCCCCAGGCGCTAACAATGAGCAGTTCTTC
j_gene: TRBJ2-5; v_gene: TRBV20-1; d_gene: .; CDR3aa: CSASRAGLETQYF; CDR3nt: TGCAGTGCTAGTCGAGCGGGTCTAGAGACCCAGTACTTC
j_gene: TRBJ2-3; v_gene: TRBV2; d_gene: TRBD2; CDR3aa: CASSEGATSGSTDTQYF; CDR3nt: TGTGCCAGCAGTGAAGGGGCTACTAGCGGGAGCACAGATACGCAGTATTTT
j_gene: TRBJ1-1; v_gene: TRBV10-3; d_gene: TRBD1; CDR3aa: CAISEAPGQGTNTEAFF; CDR3nt: TGTGCCATCAGTGAGGCCCCGGGACAGGGGACGAACACTGAAGCTTTCTTT
j_gene: TRBJ2-5; v_gene: TRBV7-7; d_gene: TRBD1; CDR3aa: CASSWGATGQETQYF; CDR3nt: TGTGCCAGCAGCTGGGGAGCGACAGGGCAAGAGACCCAGTACTTC
j_gene: TRBJ2-5; v_gene: TRBV18; d_gene: TRBD2; CDR3aa: CASSPRMTSGEETQYF; CDR3nt: TGTGCCAGCTCACCCCGAATGACTAGCGGAGAAGAGACCCAGTACTTC
j_gene: TRBJ1-2; v_gene: TRBV24-1; d_gene: .; CDR3aa: CATSDEPYGYTF; CDR3nt: TGTGCCACCAGTGATGAGCCCTATGGCTACACCTTC
j_gene: TRBJ1-2; v_gene: TRBV6-5; d_gene: .; CDR3aa: CASSLGLTIYGYTF; CDR3nt: TGTGCCAGCAGTCTCGGACTGACTATCTATGGCTACACCTTC
j_gene: TRBJ1-5; v_gene: TRBV29-1; d_gene: TRBD1; CDR3aa: CSVSGTAYQPQHF; CDR3nt: TGCAGCGTGTCCGGGACAGCGTATCAGCCCCAGCATTTT
j_gene: TRBJ2-1; v_gene: TRBV29-1; d_gene: .; CDR3aa: CSVTGKSYNEQFF; CDR3nt: TGCAGCGTAACGGGGAAATCCTACAATGAGCAGTTCTTC
j_gene: TRBJ1-1; v_gene: TRBV4-1; d_gene: .; CDR3aa: CASSQRRVPIEAFF; CDR3nt: TGCGCCAGCAGCCAGAGGAGGGTCCCCATTGAAGCTTTCTTT
j_gene: TRBJ1-1; v_gene: TRBV5-6; d_gene: TRBD1; CDR3aa: CASSLEGWDRDAEAFF; CDR3nt: TGTGCCAGCAGCTTGGAGGGTTGGGACAGGGATGCTGAAGCTTTCTTT